This T cell receptor (beta chain) was sequenced in a study of blood T cell repertoires in COVID-19. The overall study: From the United States, Italy and Spain came samples of acute and convalescent COVID-19. PBMCs, B-cell-depleted T cells, or T cells were the source of the cDNA or gDNA that made up the material.

Original processing notes: It was from reference gene primer amplification that nucleated cell counts were estimated. Libraries were prepared by immunoSEQ multiplex PCR; TCRdb keeps only in-frame clonotypes and omits some of them. V and J calls and clone size are as listed in that table; D and trimming were resolved from the DNA. The table shows 90,000 to 120,000 clones, with over 60% occurring only once. This CDR3 has 14 amino acids. CDR1 is SGDLS and CDR2 is YYNGEE in the germline V gene. The V segment lost 3 bases and the J segment 1 base; nucleotides outside the gene matches: 3. Sequencing was performed on peripheral blood. The chain is built from TRBV9 and TRBJ1-2; 7 positions match TRBD1. The receptor's source is a man between 65 and 79 years old with acute or convalescent COVID-19. The chain's CDR3 is CASSEGDSNYGYTF. CDR3 nucleotides: TGTGCCAGCAGCGAAGGGGACAGTAACTATGGCTACACCTTC.